The rows below give T cell receptor beta chains drawn from one sample of a study of blood T cell repertoires in COVID-19. Libraries were prepared by immunoSEQ multiplex PCR; TCRdb keeps only in-frame clonotypes and omits some of them. The data show more than 300,000 clones, under 90% seen once. The source material was PBMCs or T cells enriched from blood (not recorded which). All receptors derive from a man aged 30 to 39 who had recovered from COVID-19. The CDR3 runs from the conserved cysteine through the conserved F or W. Each record gives: clone size, V gene, D gene, J gene, CDR3 DNA, CDR3 protein. D genes are given only for firm matches. Size values are once, few and many counts, or a class for expanded clones, and some rows have none.

NA,TRBV24-1,TRBD1,TRBJ2-5,TGTGCCACCAGTGATTTGGGGACAGGGGACTCCCAGCACTTC,CATSDLGTGDSQHF
NA,TRBV7-6,TRBD1,TRBJ1-3,TGTGCCAGCAGCTTACAGGACAGGGGGTATGGAAACACCATATATTTT,CASSLQDRGYGNTIYF
NA,TRBV5-1,TRBD1,TRBJ2-5,TGCGCCAGCAGCTTCGGAAATACAGGGGGGGAGACCCAGTACTTC,CASSFGNTGGETQYF
NA,TRBV13,NA,TRBJ2-5,TGTGCCAGCAGCTTAACTAGCAGAGAGACCCAGTACTTC,CASSLTSRETQYF
NA,TRBV5-1,TRBD1,TRBJ1-1,TGCGCCAGCAGCTTGCAGGGGGCAAACACTGAAGCTTTCTTT,CASSLQGANTEAFF
NA,TRBV30,NA,TRBJ1-3,TGTGCCTGGAGTTTAGCTGGAAACACCATATATTTT,CAWSLAGNTIYF
NA,TRBV10-3,TRBD2,TRBJ2-3,TGTGCCATCACACCGGAACTAGCGGGAGCGGGGACGCAGTATTTT,CAITPELAGAGTQYF
NA,TRBV28,NA,TRBJ1-1,TGTGCCAGCAGTGCACAACCGGGACAATTGAACACTGAAGCTTTCTTT,CASSAQPGQLNTEAFF
NA,TRBV11-1,TRBD1,TRBJ1-1,TGTGCCAGCAGCTCGGGACAGGGGAACACTGAAGCTTTCTTT,CASSSGQGNTEAFF
NA,TRBV4-2,NA,TRBJ2-4,TGTGCCAGCAGCCAAGCCGACGAACTAGGAGCCAAAAACATTCAGTACTTC,CASSQADELGAKNIQYF
NA,TRBV30,TRBD1,TRBJ2-7,TGTGCCTGGAGTGTTGGGCAGGGGGTTGCCTACGAGCAGTACTTC,CAWSVGQGVAYEQYF
NA,TRBV5-5,TRBD1,TRBJ1-4,TGTGCCAGCAGCCCGGGACAGATTAATGAAAAACTGTTTTTT,CASSPGQINEKLFF
few,TRBV30,TRBD1,TRBJ2-1,TGTGCCTGGAGTCCGGGACAGGGCTATGAGCAGTTCTTC,CAWSPGQGYEQFF
NA,TRBV12-2,NA,TRBJ2-3,TGTGCAAGTCGCTTATACACATACCGAGACAGCTGCGGCACAGATACGCAGTATTTT,CASRLYTYRDSCGTDTQYF
few,TRBV27,NA,TRBJ1-3,TGTGCCAGCAGCCAGGGGGGAAACACCATATATTTT,CASSQGGNTIYF